The 31 T cell receptor beta chains listed next were all sequenced from one sample in a study of response to subunit inactivated influenza vaccine. TCRdb itself ran the RT-PCR reads through MiXCR, one entry per CDR3 protein. The sample consists of a few hundred thousand distinct CDR3 sequences, approximately 7.3% of them appearing once. The sequencing used PBMCs from blood, collected roughly 24 months after vaccination. The receptors were gathered from a man aged 45 to 75 who received an inactivated influenza vaccine.

The chain employs TRBV12-3 or TRBV12-4 and TRBJ2-1; a possible D gene is TRBD2 (5 bases). V was trimmed by 6 bases and J by 15 bases, leaving 18 bases between them. This CDR3 comprises 12 residues. The CDR3 is CASSRPSSIRFF. The CDR3 DNA follows: TGTGCCAGCAGCCGTCCTTCTAGCATTCGGTTCTTC.

About this clonotype: Since a much larger clone is just one base distant, this may be a read error. V and J are TRBV12-3 or TRBV12-4 and TRBJ2-3; D tentatively reads TRBD1 or TRBD2 (5 bases each). The CDR3 covers 15 residues. Here the CDR3 reads CASCFRGSSSDTQYF. CDR3 sequence (DNA): TGTGCCAGCTGTTTCCGGGGCTCGTCTTCAGATACGCAGTATTTT.

The CDR3 bases are TGTGCCAGCAGTTGGTCTGGGGGCGGATCTTTGGCTTTCTTT. It is translated as CASSWSGGGSLAFF. V and J are TRBV12-3 or TRBV12-4 and TRBJ1-1, with D possibly being TRBD1 (6 bases). Trimming removed 4 bases at V and 11 bases at J, with 20 bases between. The CDR3 covers 14 residues.

J is TRBJ2-3 and V is TRBV4-3; a possible D gene is TRBD1 (5 bases). Trimming pared 0 bases from V and 1 base from J, leaving 14 bases between. CDR1 and CDR2 from the germline V gene are LGHNA and YSLEER. The CDR3 is 17 residues long. The CDR3 DNA sequence: TGCGCCAGCAGCCAAGATCAAGGCAGGGATGGCACAGATACGCAGTATTTT. It is translated as CASSQDQGRDGTDTQYF.

The sample holds many counts of this clonotype. The rearrangement links TRBV20-1 to TRBJ2-7; 8 bases fit TRBD2. Germline CDR1 and CDR2: DFQATT and SNEGSKA (reference sequence). The CDR3 has 13 amino acids. V trimming: 3 bases; J trimming: 0 bases; junction bases outside the gene matches: 1. Here the CDR3 reads CSASGRASYEQYF. The CDR3 bases are TGCAGTGCTAGCGGGAGGGCCTCCTACGAGCAGTACTTC.

The chain is built from TRBV28 and TRBJ2-3; the match to TRBD2 covers 13 bases. The CDR3 sequence is 16 residues long. V dropped 6 bases and J dropped 7; count of bases not matched to a gene: 10. The germline V gene encodes CDR1 MDHEN and CDR2 SYDVKM. In DNA, the CDR3 is TGTGCCAGCAGGTACGGACTAGCGGGGGCCTACTATACGCAGTATTTT. Translated: CASRYGLAGAYYTQYF. The whole variable domain, remainder taken from reference TRBV28 and TRBJ2-3, is DVKVTQSSRYLVKRTGEKVFLECVQDMDHENMFWYRQDPGLGLRLIYFSYDVKMKEKGDIPEGYSVSREKKERFSLILESASTNQTSMYLCASRYGLAGAYYTQYFGPGTRLTVL.

The chain is built from TRBV3-1 and TRBJ2-7, with 7 bases aligning to TRBD1. CDR3 length: 14 residues. The V and J ends lost 11 bases and 2 bases, in that order; junction bases with no gene match: 12. Germline V CDR1 and CDR2: LGHDT, YNNKEL (reference sequence). CDR3 region: CACSRDSLAYEQYF. CDR3 DNA sequence: TGTGCCTGCTCCCGGGACAGTTTAGCCTACGAGCAGTACTTC.

This sequence joins TRBV5-1 and TRBJ2-1, with D perhaps matching TRBD1 or TRBD2 (5 bases each). The CDR3 length is 15 residues. Germline CDR1 reads SGHRS; CDR2 reads YFSETQ. Trimming pared 5 bases from V and 5 bases from J, leaving 17 bases between. The CDR3 sequence is CASRRTGTADNEQFF. In DNA, the CDR3 is TGCGCCAGCAGGCGGACCGGGACGGCAGACAATGAGCAGTTCTTC.

This clonotype was detected many times. The chain recombines TRBV12-3 or TRBV12-4 with TRBJ1-2; 9 nucleotides line up with TRBD1. Unmatched junction bases numbered 6, after V lost 6 bases and J lost 7 bases. The CDR3 contains 13 residues. CDR3 nucleotide sequence: TGTGCCAGCAGGGTCGCGACAGGGGGTGGCTACACCTTC. Encoded protein: CASRVATGGGYTF.

This clonotype was seen at least ten times. The rearrangement uses TRBV29-1 and TRBJ1-1; 10 bases are a match to TRBD1. CDR1 is SQVTM and CDR2 is ANQGSEA in the germline V gene. The J segment lost 3 bases and the V segment lost 1 base, leaving 8 bases of the junction unmatched. The CDR3 extends over 16 amino acids. The CDR3 DNA reads as TGCAGCGTTGAAGGCGGGACAGGGGAATGGGACACTGAAGCTTTCTTT. It encodes CSVEGGTGEWDTEAFF.

This clonotype was picked up a small number of times. DNA of the CDR3: TGCAGCGGGAAGCGGGATGCAGCCCAAGAGACCCAGTACTTC. This gives the protein CSGKRDAAQETQYF. This chain uses TRBV29-1 with TRBJ2-5, with 7 bases lining up with TRBD2. The CDR3 has 14 residues. CDR1 is SQVTM and CDR2 is ANQGSEA in the germline V gene. J lost 1 base, V lost 7 bases, and 9 bases had no gene match.

This clonotype has a single count. In nucleotides, the CDR3 is TGTGCCAGCAGCTCATCGACCGGGACCACCCTCGAGCAGTACTTC. Residues: CASSSSTGTTLEQYF. V gene TRBV11-2 combines with J gene TRBJ2-7; D possibly matches TRBD1 or TRBD2 (5 bases each). V was pared by 4 bases and J by 6 bases, with 19 bases between. Germline assignment: CDR1 SGHAT and CDR2 FQNNGV. This CDR3 comprises 15 residues.

This clonotype showed up many times. J is TRBJ2-3 and V is TRBV9, with 7 bases fitting TRBD2. The V and J ends lost 0 bases and 1 base, in that order; junction bases with no gene match: 2. The length of the CDR3 is 15 residues. Looked up from germline, CDR1 is SGDLS and CDR2 is YYNGEE. The CDR3 DNA reads as TGTGCCAGCAGCGTAGGTACTAGCGGCACAGATACGCAGTATTTT. Translation: CASSVGTSGTDTQYF.

The genes are TRBV15 and TRBJ1-1, with a possible D match to TRBD1 (6 bases). V dropped 4 bases and J dropped 2 bases, with 14 bases sitting between them. The germline V gene has CDR1 LNHNV and CDR2 YYDKDF (reference sequence). The CDR3 is 15 amino acids. The CDR3, as DNA: TGTGCCACCAGCATTAGGACAGTGCCCAACACTGAAGCTTTCTTT. This sequence encodes CATSIRTVPNTEAFF.

This clonotype showed up many times. V is TRBV3-1 and J is TRBJ2-1; 11 bases align to TRBD2. Per the germline V gene, CDR1 is LGHDT and CDR2 is YNNKEL (reference sequence). The CDR3 has 15 amino acids. The ends lost 6 bases at V and 4 bases at J; junction bases unmatched: 5. The CDR3 spells CASSPIAGGYNEQFF. CDR3 bases: TGTGCCAGCAGTCCTATAGCGGGGGGGTACAATGAGCAGTTCTTC.

This clonotype turned up a few times. The CDR3 coding sequence is TGCGCCAGCAGCCAAGAGGGAGAATTGGGATACGAGCAGTACTTC. This translates into CASSQEGELGYEQYF. This sequence joins TRBV4-1 and TRBJ2-7; D is perhaps TRBD2 (5 bases). Germline V gene lookup returns CDR1 MGHRA and CDR2 YSYEKL. Trimming stripped 0 bases from V and 4 bases from J, with 13 bases between. The CDR3 is 15 residues long.

This clonotype has just a few counts. CDR3 DNA: TGTGCCAGCAGTACAAGTTGGGGGACCCGAGGTTTCTTT. Amino acid sequence: CASSTSWGTRGFF. The chain combines TRBV12-3 or TRBV12-4 with TRBJ1-1, with D perhaps TRBD1 (5 bases). The CDR3 contains 13 residues. Trimming removed 5 bases at V and 13 bases at J, with 20 bases between.

This clonotype was counted between two and nine times. The chain couples TRBV20-1 to TRBJ2-1, with TRBD2 identical over 9 bases. Per germline, CDR1 DFQATT and CDR2 SNEGSKA (reference sequence). The CDR3 covers 18 residues. With V trimmed by 1 base and J by 4 bases, 14 bases remained unmatched. The CDR3 spells CSARALRASGGTYNEQFF. The CDR3 nucleotides are TGCAGTGCTAGAGCCCTCCGGGCGAGCGGGGGGACTTACAATGAGCAGTTCTTC.

This clonotype occurred many times. The J gene is TRBJ1-3, the V gene TRBV10-3; D might be TRBD1 (5 bases). V was pared by 7 bases and J by 2 bases, with 18 bases between. CDR3 size: 16 residues. Germline V gives CDR1 ENHRY, CDR2 SYGVKD. In DNA, the CDR3 is TGTGCCATCATGAATACTGGGACGGACACTGGAAACACCATATATTTT. Its protein is CAIMNTGTDTGNTIYF.

This clonotype was counted at least ten times. The chain uses TRBV20-1 and TRBJ2-5; 9 bases line up with TRBD2. Germline CDR1 and CDR2: DFQATT and SNEGSKA (reference sequence). The ends lost 4 bases at V and 0 bases at J; junction bases unmatched: 6. CDR3 length equals 15 residues. The CDR3 nucleotides are TGCAGTGCTACTTTTAGCGGGAGAAACCAAGAGACCCAGTACTTC. It encodes CSATFSGRNQETQYF.

This clonotype was found a few times. The chain couples TRBV20-1 to TRBJ2-3; possibly TRBD2 for D (5 bases). Germline V lookup: CDR1 DFQATT, CDR2 SNEGSKA (reference sequence). The length of the CDR3 is 14 residues. The V gene lost 5 bases and the J gene lost 0 bases, with 12 bases spanning the gap. This CDR3 is CSAPFGGSTDTQYF. The CDR3 bases are TGCAGTGCTCCCTTTGGAGGCAGCACAGATACGCAGTATTTT.

The table lists this clonotype with a few counts. The rearrangement links TRBV7-2 to TRBJ2-5; TRBD1 is a possible D gene (5 bases). This CDR3 is 14 amino acids long. Germline lookup yields CDR1 SGHTA and CDR2 FQGNSA. Trimming cost V 8 bases and J 2 bases, with 15 bases left between them. The CDR3 DNA reads TGTGCCAGCGCCATTAGAGGACATCAAGAGACCCAGTACTTC. It codes for CASAIRGHQETQYF.

This clonotype was counted only a few times. V is TRBV2 and J is TRBJ2-7, with TRBD2 matching over 9 bases. The trim removed 2 bases at V and 5 bases at J, leaving 7 bases unmatched. CDR3 size: 15 residues. CDR1 is SNHLY, CDR2 FYNNEI, per germline. The DNA for the CDR3 is TGTGCCAGCAGTGAAATCGGTCTAGCGGGGAACGAGCAGTACTTC. It translates to CASSEIGLAGNEQYF.

The chain has TRBV28 and TRBJ2-7; 8 bases map to TRBD1. The CDR3 runs to 18 residues. Germline CDR1 MDHEN, CDR2 SYDVKM. With 6 bases clipped from V and 0 bases from J, the junction kept 16 bases outside the gene matches. The CDR3 DNA follows: TGTGCCAGCAGGCGACTACGGCGTGCAGGGGGCGGCTCCTACGAGCAGTACTTC. It encodes CASRRLRRAGGGSYEQYF.

This chain connects TRBV11-2 to TRBJ2-1, with 7 bases lining up with TRBD1. J gave up 8 bases and V 6 bases, and 7 bases lay outside the gene matches. Per germline, CDR1 SGHAT and CDR2 FQNNGV. There are 13 residues in the CDR3. CDR3 in DNA: TGTGCCAGCAGGCGTGTAGGGGGCCATGAGCAGTTCTTC. It translates to CASRRVGGHEQFF.

This clonotype was counted between two and nine times. CDR3: CASTPGTGEKLFF. The CDR3 DNA follows: TGTGCCAGCACCCCAGGGACGGGTGAAAAACTGTTTTTT. The chain has TRBV6-1 and TRBJ1-4; D is possibly TRBD1 (5 bases). The length of the CDR3 is 13 residues. The V gene lost 7 bases and the J gene lost 7 bases, with 13 bases spanning the gap. The germline V gene has CDR1 MNHNS and CDR2 SASEGT.

This clonotype occurred many times. The chain joins TRBV28 to TRBJ2-1; D ambiguous. Looked up from germline, CDR1 is MDHEN and CDR2 is SYDVKM. The CDR3 is 14 amino acids. With 1 base removed from V and 3 bases from J, the gap between germline ends came to 7 bases. In DNA, the CDR3 is TGTGCCAGCAGTTTATCCGGCATCTACAATGAGCAGTTCTTC. Translation gives CASSLSGIYNEQFF.

The sample holds a few counts of this clonotype. The J gene is TRBJ2-5, the V gene TRBV20-1; D gene ambiguous. The CDR3 consists of 15 residues. Germline CDR1 reads DFQATT; CDR2 reads SNEGSKA (reference sequence). The ends were cut back, 0 bases at V and 2 bases at J, with 13 bases in the middle. The CDR3 loop is CSARDHAVWQETQYF. In nucleotides, the CDR3 is TGCAGTGCTAGAGATCACGCTGTTTGGCAAGAGACCCAGTACTTC.

The chain couples TRBV5-1 to TRBJ2-1; 8 nucleotides agree with TRBD1. V shed 3 bases and J 1 base; nucleotides not matched to a gene: 6. CDR3 size: 16 residues. Germline V gene lookup returns CDR1 SGHRS and CDR2 YFSETQ. Written as DNA, the CDR3 is TGCGCCAGCAGCTCGACAGGGGTACCTTCCTACAATGAGCAGTTCTTC. Amino acid sequence: CASSSTGVPSYNEQFF.

This sequence joins TRBV5-5 and TRBJ2-7; D is perhaps TRBD2 (6 bases). Germline lookup yields CDR1 SGHKS and CDR2 YYEKEE (reference sequence). This CDR3 spans 15 amino acids. Trimming stripped 2 bases from V and 0 bases from J, with 12 bases between. The CDR3 region is CASSFAGTNSYEQYF. In DNA, the CDR3 is TGTGCCAGCAGCTTTGCGGGAACCAACTCCTACGAGCAGTACTTC.

This clonotype was seen many times. This rearrangement joins TRBV7-9 to TRBJ2-2; TRBD1 or TRBD2 may be the D gene (6 bases each). The length of the CDR3 is 16 residues. V gave up 5 bases and J gave up 7 bases, with 20 bases separating them. Germline V CDR1 and CDR2: SEHNR, FQNEAQ (reference sequence). CDR3 amino acids: CASSPGPGATGGELFF. The CDR3 coding sequence is TGTGCCAGCAGCCCCGGGCCGGGGGCAACGGGCGGGGAGCTGTTTTTT.